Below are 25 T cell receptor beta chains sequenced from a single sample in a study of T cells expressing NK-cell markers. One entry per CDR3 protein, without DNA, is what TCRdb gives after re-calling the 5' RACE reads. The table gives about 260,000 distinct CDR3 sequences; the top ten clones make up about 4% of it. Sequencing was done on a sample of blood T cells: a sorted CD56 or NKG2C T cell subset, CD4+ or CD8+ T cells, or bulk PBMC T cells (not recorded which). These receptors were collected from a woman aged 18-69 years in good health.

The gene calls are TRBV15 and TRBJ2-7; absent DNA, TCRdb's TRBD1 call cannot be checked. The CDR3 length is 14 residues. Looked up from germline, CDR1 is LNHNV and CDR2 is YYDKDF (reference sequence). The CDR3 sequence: CATSKNRDNYEQYF.

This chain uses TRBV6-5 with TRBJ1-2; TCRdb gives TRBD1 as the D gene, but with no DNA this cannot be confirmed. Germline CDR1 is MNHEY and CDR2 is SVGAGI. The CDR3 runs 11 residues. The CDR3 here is CASSPGYGIFF.

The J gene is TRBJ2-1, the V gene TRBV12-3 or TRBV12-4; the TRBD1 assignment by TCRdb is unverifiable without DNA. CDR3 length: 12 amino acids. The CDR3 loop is CASQGSTNEQFF.

The CDR3 loop reads CASRQGVNTEAFF. V and J are TRBV18 and TRBJ1-1. Per the germline V gene, CDR1 is KGHSH and CDR2 is LQKENI. This CDR3 has 13 amino acids.

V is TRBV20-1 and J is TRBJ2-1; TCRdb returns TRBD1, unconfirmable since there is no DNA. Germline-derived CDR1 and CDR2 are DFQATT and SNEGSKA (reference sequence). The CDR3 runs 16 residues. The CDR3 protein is CSARPLSSGTEPEQFF.

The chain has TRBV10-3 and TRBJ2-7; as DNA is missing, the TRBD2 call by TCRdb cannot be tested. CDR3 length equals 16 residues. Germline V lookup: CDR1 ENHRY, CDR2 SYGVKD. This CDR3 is CAIGARPLAGMYEQYF.

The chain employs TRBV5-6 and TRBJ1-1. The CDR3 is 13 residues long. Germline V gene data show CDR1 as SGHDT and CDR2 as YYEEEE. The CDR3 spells CASSRPSGTEAFF.

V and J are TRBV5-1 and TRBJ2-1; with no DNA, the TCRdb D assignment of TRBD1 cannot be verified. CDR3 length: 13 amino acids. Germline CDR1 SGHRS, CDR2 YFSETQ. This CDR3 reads CASSWTVYNEQFF.

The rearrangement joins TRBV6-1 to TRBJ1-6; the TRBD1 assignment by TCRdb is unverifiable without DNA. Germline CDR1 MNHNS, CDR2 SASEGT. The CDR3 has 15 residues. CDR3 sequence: CASRGTTGTGSPLHF.

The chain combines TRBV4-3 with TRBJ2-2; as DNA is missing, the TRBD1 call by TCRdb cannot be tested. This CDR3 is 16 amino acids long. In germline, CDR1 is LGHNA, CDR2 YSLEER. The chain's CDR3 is CASSQGGRESTGELFF.

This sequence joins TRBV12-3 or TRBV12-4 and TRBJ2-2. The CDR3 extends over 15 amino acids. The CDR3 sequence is CASSLVGANTGELFF.

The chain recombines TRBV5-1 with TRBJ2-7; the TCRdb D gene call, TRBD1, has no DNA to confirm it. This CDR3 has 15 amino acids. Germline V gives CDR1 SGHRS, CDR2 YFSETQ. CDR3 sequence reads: CASSLTWTASYEQYF.

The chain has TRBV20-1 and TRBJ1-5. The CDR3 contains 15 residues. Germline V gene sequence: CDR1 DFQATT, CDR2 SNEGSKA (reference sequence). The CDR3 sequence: CSAREVGLRNQPQHF.

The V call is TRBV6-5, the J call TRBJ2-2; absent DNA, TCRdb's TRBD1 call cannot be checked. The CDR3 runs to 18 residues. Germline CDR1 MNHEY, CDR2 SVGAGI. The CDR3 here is CASSFNGPGTGRVGELFF.

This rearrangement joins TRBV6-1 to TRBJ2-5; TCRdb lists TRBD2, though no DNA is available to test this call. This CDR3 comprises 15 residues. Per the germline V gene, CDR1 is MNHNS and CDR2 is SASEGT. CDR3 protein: CASSPRTRRQETQYF.

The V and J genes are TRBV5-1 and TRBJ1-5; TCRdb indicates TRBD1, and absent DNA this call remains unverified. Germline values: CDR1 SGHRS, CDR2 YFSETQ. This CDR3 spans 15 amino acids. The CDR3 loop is CASSLVPGGRQPQHF.

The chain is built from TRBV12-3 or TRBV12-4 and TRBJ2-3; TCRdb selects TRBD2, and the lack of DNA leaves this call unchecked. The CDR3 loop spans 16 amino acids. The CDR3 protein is CASSRLLAGNTDTQYF.

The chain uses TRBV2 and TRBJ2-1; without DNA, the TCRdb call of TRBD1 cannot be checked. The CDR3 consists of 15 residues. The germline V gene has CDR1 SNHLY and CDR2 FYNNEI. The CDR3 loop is CASSPRGKDYNEQFF. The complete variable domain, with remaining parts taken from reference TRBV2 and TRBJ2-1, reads EPEVTQTPSHQVTQMGQEVILRCVPISNHLYFYWYRQILGQKVEFLVSFYNNEISEKSEIFDDQFSVERPDGSNFTLKIRSTKLEDSAMYFCASSPRGKDYNEQFFGPGTRLTVL.

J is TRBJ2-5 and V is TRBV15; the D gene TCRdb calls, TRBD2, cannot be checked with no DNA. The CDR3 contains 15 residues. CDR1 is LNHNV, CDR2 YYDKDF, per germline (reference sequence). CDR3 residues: CATGLVAGGQETQYF.

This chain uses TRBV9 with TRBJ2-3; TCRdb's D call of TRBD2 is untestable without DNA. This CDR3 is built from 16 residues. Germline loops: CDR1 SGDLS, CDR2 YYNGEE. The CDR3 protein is CASSPSGGAFTDTQYF.

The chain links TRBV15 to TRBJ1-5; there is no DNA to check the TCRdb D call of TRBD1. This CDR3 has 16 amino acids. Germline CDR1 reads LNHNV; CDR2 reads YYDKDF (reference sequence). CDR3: CATSHRGAAYDQPQHF.

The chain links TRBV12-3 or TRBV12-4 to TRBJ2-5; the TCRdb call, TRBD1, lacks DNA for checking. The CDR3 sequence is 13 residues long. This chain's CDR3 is CASTLGVEETQYF.

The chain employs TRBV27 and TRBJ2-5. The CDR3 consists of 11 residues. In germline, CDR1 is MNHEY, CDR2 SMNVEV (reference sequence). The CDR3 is CASRLKETQYF.

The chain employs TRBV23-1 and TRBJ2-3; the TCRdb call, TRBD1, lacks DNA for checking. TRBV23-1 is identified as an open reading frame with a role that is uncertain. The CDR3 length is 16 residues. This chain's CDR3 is CASSQPGQGAQNTQYF.

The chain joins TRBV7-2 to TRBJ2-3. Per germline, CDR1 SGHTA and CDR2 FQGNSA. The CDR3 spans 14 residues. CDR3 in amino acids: CASSAHLSTDTQYF.